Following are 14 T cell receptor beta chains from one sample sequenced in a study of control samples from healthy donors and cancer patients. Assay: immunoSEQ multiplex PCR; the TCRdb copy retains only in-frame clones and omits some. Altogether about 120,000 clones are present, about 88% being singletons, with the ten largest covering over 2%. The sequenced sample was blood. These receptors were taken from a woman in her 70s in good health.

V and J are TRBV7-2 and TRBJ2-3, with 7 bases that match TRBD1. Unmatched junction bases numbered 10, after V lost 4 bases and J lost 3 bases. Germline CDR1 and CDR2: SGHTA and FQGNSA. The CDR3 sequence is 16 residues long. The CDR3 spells CASSYRQGWLTDTQYF. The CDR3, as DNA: TGTGCCAGCAGCTATCGACAGGGATGGTTGACAGATACGCAGTATTTT. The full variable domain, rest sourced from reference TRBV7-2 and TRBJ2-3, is GAGVSQSPSNKVTEKGKDVELRCDPISGHTALYWYRQSLGQGLEFLIYFQGNSAPDKSGLPSDRFSAERTGGSVSTLTIQRTQQEDSAVYLCASSYRQGWLTDTQYFGPGTRLTVL.

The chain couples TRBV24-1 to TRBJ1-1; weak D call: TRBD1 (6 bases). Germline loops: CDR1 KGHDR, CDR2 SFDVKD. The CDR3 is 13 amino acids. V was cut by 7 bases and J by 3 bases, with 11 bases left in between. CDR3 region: CATRGGPDTEAFF. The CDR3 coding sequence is TGTGCCACCAGAGGGGGGCCGGACACTGAAGCTTTCTTT.

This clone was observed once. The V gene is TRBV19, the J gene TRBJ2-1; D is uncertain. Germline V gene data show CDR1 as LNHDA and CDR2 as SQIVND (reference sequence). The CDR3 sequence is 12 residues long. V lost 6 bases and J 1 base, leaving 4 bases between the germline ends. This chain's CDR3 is CASSGSYNEQFF. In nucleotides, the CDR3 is TGTGCCAGTAGCGGATCCTACAATGAGCAGTTCTTC.

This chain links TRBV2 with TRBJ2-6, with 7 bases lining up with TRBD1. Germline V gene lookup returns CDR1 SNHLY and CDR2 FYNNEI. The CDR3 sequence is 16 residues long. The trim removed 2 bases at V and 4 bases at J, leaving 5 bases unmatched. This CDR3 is CASSEQGVRGANVLTF. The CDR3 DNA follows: TGTGCCAGCAGTGAACAGGGGGTCAGAGGGGCCAACGTCCTGACTTTC. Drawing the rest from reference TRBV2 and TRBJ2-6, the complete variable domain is EPEVTQTPSHQVTQMGQEVILRCVPISNHLYFYWYRQILGQKVEFLVSFYNNEISEKSEIFDDQFSVERPDGSNFTLKIRSTKLEDSAMYFCASSEQGVRGANVLTFGAGSRLTVL.

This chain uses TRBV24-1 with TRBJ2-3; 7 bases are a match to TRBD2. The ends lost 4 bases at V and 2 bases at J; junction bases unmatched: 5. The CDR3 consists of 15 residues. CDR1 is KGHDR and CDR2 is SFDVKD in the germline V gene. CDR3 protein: CATSETGGITDTQYF. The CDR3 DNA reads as TGTGCCACCAGTGAAACGGGGGGAATCACAGATACGCAGTATTTT.

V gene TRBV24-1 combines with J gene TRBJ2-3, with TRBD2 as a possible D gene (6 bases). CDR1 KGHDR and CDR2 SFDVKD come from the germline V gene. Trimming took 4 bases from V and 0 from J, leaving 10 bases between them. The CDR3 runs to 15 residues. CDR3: CATSDRSGSTDTQYF. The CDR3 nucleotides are TGTGCCACCAGTGACCGTAGCGGAAGCACAGATACGCAGTATTTT.

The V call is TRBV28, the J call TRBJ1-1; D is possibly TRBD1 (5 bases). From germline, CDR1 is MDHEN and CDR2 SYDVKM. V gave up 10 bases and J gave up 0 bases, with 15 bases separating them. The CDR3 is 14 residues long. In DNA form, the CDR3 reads TGTGCCACCACGATGTCGGGGGTGAACACTGAAGCTTTCTTT. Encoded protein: CATTMSGVNTEAFF. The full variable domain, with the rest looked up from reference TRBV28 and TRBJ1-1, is DVKVTQSSRYLVKRTGEKVFLECVQDMDHENMFWYRQDPGLGLRLIYFSYDVKMKEKGDIPEGYSVSREKKERFSLILESASTNQTSMYLCATTMSGVNTEAFFGQGTRLTVV.

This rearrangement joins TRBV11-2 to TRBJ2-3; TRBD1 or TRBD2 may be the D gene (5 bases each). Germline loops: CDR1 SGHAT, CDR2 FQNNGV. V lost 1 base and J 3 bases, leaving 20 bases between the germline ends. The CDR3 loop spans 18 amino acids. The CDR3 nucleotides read TGTGCCAGCAGCTTAGCTGTTGGGTGGGCAGGGAGTACAGATACGCAGTATTTT. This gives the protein CASSLAVGWAGSTDTQYF.

The CDR3 DNA reads as TGTGCCAGCTCACCGTCCCGATCTAGCGAGCAGTACTTC. Amino acids: CASSPSRSSEQYF. This sequence joins TRBV18 and TRBJ2-7; D ambiguous. Germline V lookup: CDR1 KGHSH, CDR2 LQKENI. The CDR3 consists of 13 residues. The ends were cut back, 3 bases at V and 6 bases at J, with 12 bases in the middle.

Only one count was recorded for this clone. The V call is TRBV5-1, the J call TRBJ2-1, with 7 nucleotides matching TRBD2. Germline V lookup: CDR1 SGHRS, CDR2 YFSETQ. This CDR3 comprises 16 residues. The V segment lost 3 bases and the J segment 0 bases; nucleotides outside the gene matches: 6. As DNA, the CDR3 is TGCGCCAGCAGCTCCACAGCGGGGAGCTCCTACAATGAGCAGTTCTTC. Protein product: CASSSTAGSSYNEQFF.

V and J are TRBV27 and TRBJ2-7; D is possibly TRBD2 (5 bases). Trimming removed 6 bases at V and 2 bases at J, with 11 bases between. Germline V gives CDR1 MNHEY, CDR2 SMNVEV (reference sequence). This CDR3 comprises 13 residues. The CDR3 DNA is TGTGCCAGCAGGGCCCGGGGAGCCTACGAGCAGTACTTC. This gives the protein CASRARGAYEQYF.

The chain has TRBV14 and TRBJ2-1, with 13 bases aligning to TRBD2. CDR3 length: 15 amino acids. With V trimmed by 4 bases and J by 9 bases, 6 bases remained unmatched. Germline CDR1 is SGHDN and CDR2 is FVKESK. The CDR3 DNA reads TGTGCCAGCAGCCCTGGACTAGCGGGGGCGAGTGAGCAGTTCTTC. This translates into CASSPGLAGASEQFF.

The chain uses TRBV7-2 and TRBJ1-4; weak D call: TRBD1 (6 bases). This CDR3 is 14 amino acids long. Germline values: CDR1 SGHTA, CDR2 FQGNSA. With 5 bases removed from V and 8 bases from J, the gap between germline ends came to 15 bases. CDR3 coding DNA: TGTGCCAGCAGCACCGGGACACCGGGGGAAAAACTGTTTTTT. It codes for CASSTGTPGEKLFF.

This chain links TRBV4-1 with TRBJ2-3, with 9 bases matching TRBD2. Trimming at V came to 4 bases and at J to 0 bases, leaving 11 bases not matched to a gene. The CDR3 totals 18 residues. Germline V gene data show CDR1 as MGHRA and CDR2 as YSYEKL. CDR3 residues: CASSRGVVAGASTDTQYF. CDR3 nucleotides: TGCGCCAGCAGCCGAGGGGTGGTAGCGGGGGCGAGCACAGATACGCAGTATTTT.